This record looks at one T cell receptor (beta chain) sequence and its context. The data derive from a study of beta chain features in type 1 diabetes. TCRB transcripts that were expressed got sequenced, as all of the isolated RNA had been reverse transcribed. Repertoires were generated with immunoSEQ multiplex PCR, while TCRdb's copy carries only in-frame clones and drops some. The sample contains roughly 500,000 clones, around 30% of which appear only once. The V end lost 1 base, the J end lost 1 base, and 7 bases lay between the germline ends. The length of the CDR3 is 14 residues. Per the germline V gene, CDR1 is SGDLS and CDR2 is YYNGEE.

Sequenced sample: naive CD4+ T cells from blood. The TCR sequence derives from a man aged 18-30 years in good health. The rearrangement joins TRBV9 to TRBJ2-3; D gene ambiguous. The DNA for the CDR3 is TGTGCCAGCAGCGTATTTGTTGGCACAGATACGCAGTATTTT. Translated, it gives CASSVFVGTDTQYF.